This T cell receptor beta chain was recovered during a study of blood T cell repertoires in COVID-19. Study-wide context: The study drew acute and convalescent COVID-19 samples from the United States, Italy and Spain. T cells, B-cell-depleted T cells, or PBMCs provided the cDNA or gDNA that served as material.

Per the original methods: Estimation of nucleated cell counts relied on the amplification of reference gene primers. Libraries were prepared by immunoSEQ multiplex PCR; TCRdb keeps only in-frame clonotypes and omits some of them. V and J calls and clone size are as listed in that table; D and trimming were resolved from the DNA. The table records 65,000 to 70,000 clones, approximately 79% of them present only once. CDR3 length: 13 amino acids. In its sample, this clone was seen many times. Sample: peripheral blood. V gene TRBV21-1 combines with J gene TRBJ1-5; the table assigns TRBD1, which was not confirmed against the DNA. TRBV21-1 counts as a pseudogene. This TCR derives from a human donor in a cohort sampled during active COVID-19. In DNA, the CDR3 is TGTGCCAGCCTCCACCAGGTCAATCAGCCCCAGCATTTT. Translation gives CASLHQVNQPQHF.